The 24 T cell receptor beta chains reported below all come from one sample, sequenced in a study of T cell responses to AZD1222 COVID-19 vaccine. Libraries were prepared by immunoSEQ multiplex PCR; TCRdb keeps only in-frame clonotypes and omits some of them. The sample carries fewer than 120,000 clones, less than 95% recorded once. Material: peripheral blood, obtained on day 0 of AZD1222 vaccination. The receptors here all came from an adult in good health.

CDR3 region: CATSDLGGVTGELFF. The CDR3 nucleotides read TGTGCCACCAGTGATTTAGGGGGGGTCACCGGGGAGCTGTTTTTT. This chain links TRBV24-1 with TRBJ2-2; tentative D call: TRBD2 (7 bases). Trimming stripped 1 base from V and 4 bases from J, with 9 bases between. Per germline, CDR1 KGHDR and CDR2 SFDVKD. This CDR3 is 15 amino acids long.

The chain uses TRBV11-3 and TRBJ2-1; 14 bases agree with TRBD2. There are 17 residues in the CDR3. Germline V CDR1 and CDR2: SGHNT, YENEEA. V lost 1 base to trimming and J lost 3 bases; unmatched junction nucleotides: 2. CDR3 protein: CASSLGGLAGVYNEQFF. CDR3 DNA: TGTGCCAGCAGCTTAGGGGGACTAGCGGGGGTCTACAATGAGCAGTTCTTC. Filled out from reference TRBV11-3 and TRBJ2-1, the complete variable domain reads EAGVVQSPRYKIIEKKQPVAFWCNPISGHNTLYWYLQNLGQGPELLIRYENEEAVDDSQLPKDRFSAERLKGVDSTLKIQPAELGDSAVYLCASSLGGLAGVYNEQFFGPGTRLTVL.

CDR3 sequence reads: CASSFVGRELFF. The CDR3 DNA follows: TGTGCCAGCAGTTTTGTGGGTAGGGAACTGTTTTTT. V is TRBV12-3 or TRBV12-4 and J is TRBJ1-4; D is ambiguous. The length of the CDR3 is 12 residues. V gave up 3 bases and J gave up 12 bases, with 11 bases separating them.

The J gene is TRBJ2-5, the V gene TRBV9; 10 bases are a match to TRBD2. Germline V gene sequence: CDR1 SGDLS, CDR2 YYNGEE. With V trimmed by 3 bases and J by 4 bases, 12 bases remained unmatched. The CDR3 sequence is 17 residues long. CDR3 nucleotide sequence: TGTGCCAGCAGCGCCCGGTCCGGGACTAGCGAGTCAGAGACCCAGTACTTC. Protein: CASSARSGTSESETQYF.

As concerns this clone: Compared with germline, one end of the junction differs, possibly owing to a read error. The chain carries TRBV6-5 and TRBJ1-5, with 9 positions matching TRBD1. Germline V gene sequence: CDR1 MNHEY, CDR2 SVGAGI. The CDR3 contains 15 residues. CDR3 nucleotide sequence: TGTGCCAGCACCCCGGGGGGACAGGGCAACCAGCCCCAGCATTTT. Amino acids: CASTPGGQGNQPQHF.

This chain links TRBV10-2 with TRBJ1-2; 7 positions match TRBD1. This CDR3 is 14 amino acids long. J was trimmed by 2 bases and V by 4 bases; bases with no gene match: 4. CDR1 is WSHSY and CDR2 is SAAADI in the germline V gene. In nucleotides, the CDR3 is TGCGCCAGCAGTGTCGGCAGGGGGAACTATGGCTACACCTTC. It is translated as CASSVGRGNYGYTF.

This rearrangement joins TRBV16 to TRBJ1-6; a possible D gene is TRBD1 (5 bases). Germline CDR1 KGHSY, CDR2 FQNENV. The germline V and J ends were trimmed by 0 bases and 0 bases, with 6 bases remaining between them. The CDR3 has 16 amino acids. DNA for the CDR3: TGTGCCAGCAGCCAATCCCAGGGCTCCTATAATTCACCCCTCCACTTT. Translated, it gives CASSQSQGSYNSPLHF.

The V call is TRBV15, the J call TRBJ1-4; 7 bases agree with TRBD1. V lost 4 bases, J lost 0 bases, and 8 bases stayed unmatched. Germline assignment: CDR1 LNHNV and CDR2 YYDKDF (reference sequence). This CDR3 region has 17 residues. CDR3 nucleotides: TGTGCCACCAGCAAAAGGAGGACAGGAACAACTAATGAAAAACTGTTTTTT. Protein product: CATSKRRTGTTNEKLFF.

The chain links TRBV21-1 to TRBJ1-1. TRBV21-1 is classified as a pseudogene. This CDR3 comprises 15 residues. This CDR3 reads CASSKAPLQNTEAFF. DNA for the CDR3: TGTGCCAGCAGCAAAGCTCCACTTCAGAACACTGAAGCTTTCTTT.

The gene calls are TRBV9 and TRBJ2-3; TRBD2 aligns across 11 bases. The germline CDR1 and CDR2 sequences are SGDLS and YYNGEE. The CDR3 has 16 amino acids. V shed 4 bases, J shed 1 base, and the junction held 5 bases outside the gene matches. The CDR3: CASSFSGGAGTDTQYF. CDR3 bases: TGTGCCAGCAGCTTTAGCGGGGGGGCTGGCACAGATACGCAGTATTTT.

The CDR3, as DNA: TGTGCCAGCAGCCCGACCGATTTGGGAGGAAACACCATATATTTT. Its protein product is CASSPTDLGGNTIYF. This chain links TRBV3-1 (or the pseudogene TRBV3-2) with TRBJ1-3, with D unclear. CDR3 length equals 15 residues. Germline lookup yields CDR1 LGHDT and CDR2 YNNKEL (reference sequence). The ends were cut back, 4 bases at V and 4 bases at J, with 14 bases in the middle.

The V call is TRBV5-1, the J call TRBJ1-1; maybe TRBD1 (5 bases). V lost 7 bases to trimming and J lost 0 bases, with 10 bases between them. The CDR3 consists of 13 residues. Germline V gene lookup returns CDR1 SGHRS and CDR2 YFSETQ. The CDR3 here is CASLSGVNTEAFF. DNA of the CDR3: TGCGCCAGCCTGTCGGGGGTGAACACTGAAGCTTTCTTT.

The chain combines TRBV6-6 with TRBJ2-7; D possibly corresponds to TRBD1 (6 bases). Trimming shortened V by 5 bases and J by 0 bases, and 14 bases separated the two germline ends. The CDR3 runs to 15 residues. Germline V lookup: CDR1 MNHNY, CDR2 SVGAGI (reference sequence). CDR3 in amino acids: CASSPPDRPSYEQYF. The CDR3 DNA sequence: TGTGCCAGCAGTCCGCCTGACAGGCCCTCCTACGAGCAGTACTTC.

This clone was recorded a few times. The chain recombines TRBV5-1 with TRBJ2-5, with D unresolved. V lost 3 bases and J 5 bases, leaving 14 bases between the germline ends. The germline gives CDR1 SGHRS, CDR2 YFSETQ. The CDR3 covers 14 residues. The CDR3 region has the DNA TGCGCCAGCAGCTGGGGTGGGTCCTTTGAGACCCAGTACTTC. Translating gives CASSWGGSFETQYF. Based on the CDR3 plus reference TRBV5-1 and TRBJ2-5, the full variable domain is KAGVTQTPRYLIKTRGQQVTLSCSPISGHRSVSWYQQTPGQGLQFLFEYFSETQRNKGNFPGRFSGRQFSNSRSEMNVSTLELGDSALYLCASSWGGSFETQYFGPGTRLLVL.

The sample holds one count of this clone. This chain links TRBV27 with TRBJ1-6; weak D call: TRBD1 (5 bases). V lost 5 bases and J 10 bases, leaving 15 bases between the germline ends. There are 14 residues in the CDR3. Germline V gene sequence: CDR1 MNHEY, CDR2 SMNVEV (reference sequence). DNA of the CDR3: TGTGCCAGCAGTCCCGTTTCTTCAGGGTCACCCCTCCACTTT. Its protein product is CASSPVSSGSPLHF.

The rearrangement joins TRBV6-5 to TRBJ1-2, with D unclear. The CDR3 has 13 residues. Germline CDR1 reads MNHEY; CDR2 reads SVGAGI. The V end lost 7 bases, the J end lost 3 bases, and 12 bases lay between the germline ends. CDR3 in amino acids: CASKDRKDYGYTF. In DNA form, the CDR3 reads TGTGCCAGCAAGGATAGGAAAGACTATGGCTACACCTTC.

About this clone: Sequence at one end of the junction differs from germline and may be a read error. This chain links TRBV5-1 with TRBJ2-5; perhaps TRBD2 as D (5 bases). Germline values: CDR1 SGHRS, CDR2 YFSETQ. The CDR3 runs 13 residues. The CDR3, as DNA: TGCGCCAGCAGTTTGGACTCCGGGCAGACCCAGTACTTC. Its protein is CASSLDSGQTQYF.

V usage is TRBV5-4 and J usage is TRBJ2-7; 9 positions agree with TRBD1. Trimming cost V 4 bases and J 1 base; bases outside gene matches: 6. CDR1 and CDR2 from the germline V gene are SGHNT and YYREEE (reference sequence). The CDR3 spans 15 residues. In DNA, the CDR3 is TGTGCCAGCAGCCTGGACAGGGGTATATCCTACGAGCAGTACTTC. Translation: CASSLDRGISYEQYF. Full variable domain (outside the CDR3, taken from reference TRBV5-4 and TRBJ2-7): ETGVTQSPTHLIKTRGQQVTLRCSSQSGHNTVSWYQQALGQGPQFIFQYYREEENGRGNFPPRFSGLQFPNYSSELNVNALELDDSALYLCASSLDRGISYEQYFGPGTRLTVT.

This clone showed up just once. This chain joins TRBV11-2 and TRBJ2-1; TRBD2 agrees at 8 bases. Germline trimming cut 1 base from V and 4 bases from J; bases unmatched to any gene: 9. CDR3 length: 17 amino acids. The V gene's germline CDR1 is SGHAT and CDR2 FQNNGV. The CDR3 here is CASSLAGGSSGYNEQFF. CDR3 coding DNA: TGTGCCAGCAGCTTAGCGGGTGGGTCTAGCGGGTACAATGAGCAGTTCTTC.

V and J are TRBV12-5 and TRBJ1-2, with no clear D. Trimming cost V 5 bases and J 7 bases, with 5 bases left between them. This CDR3 is built from 10 residues. Looked up from germline, CDR1 is LGHNT and CDR2 is FRNRAP. The CDR3 sequence: CASGLGGYTF. CDR3 DNA sequence: TGTGCTAGTGGTCTGGGTGGCTACACCTTC.

The rearrangement joins TRBV27 to TRBJ2-7; 8 bases are shared with TRBD2. The CDR3 is 17 amino acids. Germline CDR1 is MNHEY and CDR2 is SMNVEV (reference sequence). The V gene end was trimmed by 3 bases and the J gene end by 3 bases; junction bases not matched to a gene: 13. The CDR3, as DNA: TGTGCCAGCAGTTTGTTGAGGGCGGGGGGTCCTGGCTACGAGCAGTACTTC. This gives the protein CASSLLRAGGPGYEQYF.

V usage is TRBV5-8 and J usage is TRBJ1-2; D is ambiguous. V was trimmed by 1 base and J by 6 bases, leaving 1 base between them. Germline lookup yields CDR1 SGHTS and CDR2 YDEGEE. This CDR3 spans 10 amino acids. CDR3 nucleotides: TGTGCCAGCAGCTTGAATGGCTACACCTTC. Amino acid sequence: CASSLNGYTF.

V gene TRBV5-1 combines with J gene TRBJ1-5; D unclear. The CDR3 is made up of 13 amino acids. The V and J ends lost 0 bases and 4 bases respectively, with 5 bases between them. Germline CDR1 reads SGHRS; CDR2 reads YFSETQ. The CDR3 DNA reads TGCGCCAGCAGCTTGGCCGTTAATCAGCCCCAGCATTTT. Amino acid sequence: CASSLAVNQPQHF.

The gene calls are TRBV27 and TRBJ1-1, with D perhaps TRBD1 (5 bases). Germline CDR1 and CDR2: MNHEY and SMNVEV (reference sequence). This CDR3 comprises 16 residues. Trimming pared 5 bases from V and 1 base from J, leaving 17 bases between. CDR3 nucleotide sequence: TGTGCCAGCAGTCCAACCCGGGGCAAAGGGAACACTGAAGCTTTCTTT. It yields the protein CASSPTRGKGNTEAFF.